The source of this TCR beta chain is a study of CD8+ T cells in alopecia areata. Study-level information: Those treated were given oral tofacitinib at 5 to 10 mg twice daily.

Alopecia areata patients provided lesional scalp punch biopsies and peripheral blood. This clone was detected a few times. The sequencing template was cDNA reverse transcribed from extracted RNA. Assay: immunoSEQ multiplex PCR; the TCRdb copy retains only in-frame clones and omits some. The data hold 10,000 or so clones, with 59% observed a single time. Germline CDR1 and CDR2: MNHEY and SVGAGI. V lost 6 bases to trimming and J lost 3 bases, with 8 bases between them. The CDR3 spans 12 residues. The gene calls are TRBV6-5 and TRBJ1-2; the D gene is possibly TRBD1 (6 bases). The source of this sequence is a human donor with alopecia areata. Source: skin, taken at week 0. The CDR3 DNA reads TGTGCCAGCAGGGACAGCCACTATGGCTACACCTTC. Its protein is CASRDSHYGYTF.